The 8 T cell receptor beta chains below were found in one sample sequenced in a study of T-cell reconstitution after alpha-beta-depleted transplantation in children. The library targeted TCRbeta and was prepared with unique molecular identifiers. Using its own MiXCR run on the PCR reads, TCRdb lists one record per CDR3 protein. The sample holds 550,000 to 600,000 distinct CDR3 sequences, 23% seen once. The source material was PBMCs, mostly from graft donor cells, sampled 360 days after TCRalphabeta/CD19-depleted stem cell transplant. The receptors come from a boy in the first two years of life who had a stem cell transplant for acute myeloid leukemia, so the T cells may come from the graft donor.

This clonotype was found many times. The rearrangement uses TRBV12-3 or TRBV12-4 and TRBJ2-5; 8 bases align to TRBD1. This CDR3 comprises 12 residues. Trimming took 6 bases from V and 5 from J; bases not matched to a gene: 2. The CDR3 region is CASRQGAETQYF. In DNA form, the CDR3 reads TGTGCCAGCAGGCAGGGGGCGGAGACCCAGTACTTC.

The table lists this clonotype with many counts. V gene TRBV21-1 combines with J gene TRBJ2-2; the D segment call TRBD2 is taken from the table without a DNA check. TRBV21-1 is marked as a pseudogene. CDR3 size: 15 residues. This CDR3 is CASSKVAGATGELFF. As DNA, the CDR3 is TGTGCCAGCAGCAAAGTGGCGGGAGCCACCGGGGAGCTGTTTTTT.

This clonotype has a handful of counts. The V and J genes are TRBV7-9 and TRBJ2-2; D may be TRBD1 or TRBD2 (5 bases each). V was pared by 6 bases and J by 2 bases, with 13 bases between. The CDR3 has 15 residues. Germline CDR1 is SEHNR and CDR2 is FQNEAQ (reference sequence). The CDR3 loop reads CASSTPGPNTGELFF. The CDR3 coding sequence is TGTGCCAGCAGTACGCCGGGACCAAACACCGGGGAGCTGTTTTTT.

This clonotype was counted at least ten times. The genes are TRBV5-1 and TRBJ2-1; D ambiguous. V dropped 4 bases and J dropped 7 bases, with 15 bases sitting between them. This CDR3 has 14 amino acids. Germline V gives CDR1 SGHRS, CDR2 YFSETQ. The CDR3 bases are TGCGCCAGCAGCCCAGGATTAGGTACAAATGAGCAGTTCTTC. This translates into CASSPGLGTNEQFF.

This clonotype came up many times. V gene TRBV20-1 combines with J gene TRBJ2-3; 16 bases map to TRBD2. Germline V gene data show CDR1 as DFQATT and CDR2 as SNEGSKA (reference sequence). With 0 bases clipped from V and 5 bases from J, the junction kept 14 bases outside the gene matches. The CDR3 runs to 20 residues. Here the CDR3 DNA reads TGCAGTGCTAGAGATAAGGCCCTCGGGACTAGCGGGGGGGGCGGAGATACGCAGTATTTT. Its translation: CSARDKALGTSGGGGDTQYF.

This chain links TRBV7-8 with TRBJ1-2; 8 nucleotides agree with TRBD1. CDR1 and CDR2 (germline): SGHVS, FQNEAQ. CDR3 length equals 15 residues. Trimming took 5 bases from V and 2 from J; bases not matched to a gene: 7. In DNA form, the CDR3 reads TGTGCCAGCAGCCTGACAGGGGCCCGAAACTATGGCTACACCTTC. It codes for CASSLTGARNYGYTF.

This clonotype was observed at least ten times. The CDR3 is CSAEAGELFF. CDR3 DNA: TGCAGCGCCGAGGCGGGGGAGCTGTTTTTT. The rearrangement joins TRBV29-1 to TRBJ2-2; D is unresolved. The CDR3 length is 10 residues. CDR1 and CDR2 (germline): SQVTM, ANQGSEA. The V end was cut by 7 bases, the J end by 8 bases, with 8 bases between.

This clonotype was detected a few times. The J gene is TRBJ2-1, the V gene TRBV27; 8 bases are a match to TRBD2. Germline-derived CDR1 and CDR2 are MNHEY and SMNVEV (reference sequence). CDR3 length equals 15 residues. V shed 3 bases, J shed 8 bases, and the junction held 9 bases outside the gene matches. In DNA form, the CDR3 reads TGTGCCAGCAGTTTCGGGGGGGGCGCAAACTATGAGCAGTTCTTC. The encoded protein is CASSFGGGANYEQFF.